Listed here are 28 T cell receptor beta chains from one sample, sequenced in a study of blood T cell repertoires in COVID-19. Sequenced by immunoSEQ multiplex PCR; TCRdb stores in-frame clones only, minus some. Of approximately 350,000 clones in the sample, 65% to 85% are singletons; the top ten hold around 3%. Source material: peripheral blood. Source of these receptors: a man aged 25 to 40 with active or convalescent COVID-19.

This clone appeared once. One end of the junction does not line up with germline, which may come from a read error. The CDR3 DNA sequence: TGTGCCAGCTCGCCACTGACTAGCGCTAGCACAGATACGCAGTATTTT. Protein: CASSPLTSASTDTQYF. The chain carries TRBV18 and TRBJ2-3, with 8 bases matching TRBD2. The germline gives CDR1 KGHSH, CDR2 LQKENI. This CDR3 is built from 16 residues.

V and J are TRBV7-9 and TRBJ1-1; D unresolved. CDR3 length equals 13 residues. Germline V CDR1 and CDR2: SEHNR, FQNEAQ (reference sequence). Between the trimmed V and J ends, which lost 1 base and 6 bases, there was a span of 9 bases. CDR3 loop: CASSLGLGAEAFF. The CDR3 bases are TGTGCCAGCAGCTTAGGGTTGGGCGCTGAAGCTTTCTTT.

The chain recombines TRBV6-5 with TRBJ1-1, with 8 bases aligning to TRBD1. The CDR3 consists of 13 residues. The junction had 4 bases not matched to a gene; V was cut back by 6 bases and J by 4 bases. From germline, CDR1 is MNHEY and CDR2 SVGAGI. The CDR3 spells CASRTGVGTEAFF. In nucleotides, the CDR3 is TGTGCCAGCAGGACAGGGGTGGGCACTGAAGCTTTCTTT.

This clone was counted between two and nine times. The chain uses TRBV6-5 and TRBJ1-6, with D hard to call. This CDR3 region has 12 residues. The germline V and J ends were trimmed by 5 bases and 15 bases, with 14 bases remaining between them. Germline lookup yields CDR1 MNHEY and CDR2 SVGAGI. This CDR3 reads CASSLGRRVLHF. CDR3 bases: TGTGCCAGCAGTCTCGGACGGCGGGTCCTCCACTTT.

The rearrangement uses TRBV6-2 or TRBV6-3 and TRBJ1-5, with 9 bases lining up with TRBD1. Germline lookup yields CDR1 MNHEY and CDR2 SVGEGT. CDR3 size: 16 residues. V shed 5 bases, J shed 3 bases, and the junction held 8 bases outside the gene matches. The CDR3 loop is CASSKGQGRNNQPQHF. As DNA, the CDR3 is TGTGCCAGCAGTAAAGGACAGGGGAGAAACAATCAGCCCCAGCATTTT.

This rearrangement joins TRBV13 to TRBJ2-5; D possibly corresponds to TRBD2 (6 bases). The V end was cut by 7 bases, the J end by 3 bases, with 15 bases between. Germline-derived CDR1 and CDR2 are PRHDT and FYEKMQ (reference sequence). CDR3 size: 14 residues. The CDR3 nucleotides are TGTGCCAGCACCTCCGGGGACTGGGAAGAGACCCAGTACTTC. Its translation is CASTSGDWEETQYF.

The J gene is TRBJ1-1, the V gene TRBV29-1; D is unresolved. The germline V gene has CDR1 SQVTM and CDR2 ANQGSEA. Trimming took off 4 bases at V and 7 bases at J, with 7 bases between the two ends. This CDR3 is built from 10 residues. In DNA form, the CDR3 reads TGCAGCGTTGGAGGGATTGAAGCTTTCTTT. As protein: CSVGGIEAFF. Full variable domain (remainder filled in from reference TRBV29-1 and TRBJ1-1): SAVISQKPSRDICQRGTSLTIQCQVDSQVTMMFWYRQQPGQSLTLIATANQGSEATYESGFVIDKFPISRPNLTFSTLTVSNMSPEDSSIYLCSVGGIEAFFGQGTRLTVV.

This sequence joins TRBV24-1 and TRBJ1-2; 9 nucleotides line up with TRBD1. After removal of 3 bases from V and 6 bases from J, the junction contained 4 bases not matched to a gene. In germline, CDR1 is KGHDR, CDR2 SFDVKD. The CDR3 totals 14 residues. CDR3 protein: CATSDLTGGNGYTF. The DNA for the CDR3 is TGTGCCACCAGTGATCTTACAGGGGGCAATGGCTACACCTTC.

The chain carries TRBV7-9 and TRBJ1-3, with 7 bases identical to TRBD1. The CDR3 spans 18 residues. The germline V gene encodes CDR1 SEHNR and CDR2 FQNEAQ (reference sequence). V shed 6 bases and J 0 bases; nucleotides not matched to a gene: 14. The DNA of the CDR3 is TGTGCCAGCAGTTACTCCGGGACAGATACATTCTCTGGAAACACCATATATTTT. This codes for CASSYSGTDTFSGNTIYF.

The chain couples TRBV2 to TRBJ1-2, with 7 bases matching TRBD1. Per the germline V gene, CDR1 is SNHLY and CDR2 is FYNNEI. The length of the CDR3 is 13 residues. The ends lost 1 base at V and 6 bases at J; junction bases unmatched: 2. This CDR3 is CASSEGQGDGYTF. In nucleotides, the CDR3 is TGTGCCAGCAGTGAAGGACAGGGCGATGGCTACACCTTC.

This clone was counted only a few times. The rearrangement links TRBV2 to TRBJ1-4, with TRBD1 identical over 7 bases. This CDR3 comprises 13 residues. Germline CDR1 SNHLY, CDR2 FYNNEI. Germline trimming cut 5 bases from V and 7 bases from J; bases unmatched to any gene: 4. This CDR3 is CASSLQGGEKLFF. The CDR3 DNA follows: TGTGCCAGCAGTCTTCAGGGGGGTGAAAAACTGTTTTTT.

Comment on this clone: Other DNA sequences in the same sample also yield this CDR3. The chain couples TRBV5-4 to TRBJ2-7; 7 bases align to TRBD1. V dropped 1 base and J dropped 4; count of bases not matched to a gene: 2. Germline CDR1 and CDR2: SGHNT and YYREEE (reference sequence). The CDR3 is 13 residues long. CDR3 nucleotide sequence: TGTGCCAGCAGCTTGCCAGGGGGTTACGAGCAGTACTTC. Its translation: CASSLPGGYEQYF.

The CDR3 nucleotides are TGTGCCAGCAGAAGGACAGGGACGGGCTACACCTTC. Its protein is CASRRTGTGYTF. The rearrangement uses TRBV6-5 and TRBJ1-2; 8 bases align to TRBD1. The germline gives CDR1 MNHEY, CDR2 SVGAGI. Trimming removed 6 bases from V and 8 bases from J; junction bases left unmatched: 5. The CDR3 sequence is 12 residues long.

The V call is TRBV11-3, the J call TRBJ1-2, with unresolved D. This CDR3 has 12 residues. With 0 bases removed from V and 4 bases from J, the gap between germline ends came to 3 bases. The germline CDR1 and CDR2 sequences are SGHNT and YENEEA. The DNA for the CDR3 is TGTGCCAGCAGCTTAGAGGCCTATGGCTACACCTTC. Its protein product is CASSLEAYGYTF. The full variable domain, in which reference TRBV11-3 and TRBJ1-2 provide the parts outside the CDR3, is EAGVVQSPRYKIIEKKQPVAFWCNPISGHNTLYWYLQNLGQGPELLIRYENEEAVDDSQLPKDRFSAERLKGVDSTLKIQPAELGDSAVYLCASSLEAYGYTFGSGTRLTVV.

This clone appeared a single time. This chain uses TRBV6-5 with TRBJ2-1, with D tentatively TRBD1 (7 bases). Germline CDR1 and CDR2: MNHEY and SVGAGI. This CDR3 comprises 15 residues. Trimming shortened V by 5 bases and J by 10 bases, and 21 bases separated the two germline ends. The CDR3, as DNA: TGTGCCAGCAGTCCAGGGGGGAGAAGTACCCCCGAGCAGTTCTTC. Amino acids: CASSPGGRSTPEQFF.

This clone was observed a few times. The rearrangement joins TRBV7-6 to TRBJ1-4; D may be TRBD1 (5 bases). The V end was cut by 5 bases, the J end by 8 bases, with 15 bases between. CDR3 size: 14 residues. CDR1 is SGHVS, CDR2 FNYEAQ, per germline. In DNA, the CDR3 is TGTGCCAGCAGCCCGGACGGAAGGGGAGAAAAACTGTTTTTT. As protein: CASSPDGRGEKLFF.

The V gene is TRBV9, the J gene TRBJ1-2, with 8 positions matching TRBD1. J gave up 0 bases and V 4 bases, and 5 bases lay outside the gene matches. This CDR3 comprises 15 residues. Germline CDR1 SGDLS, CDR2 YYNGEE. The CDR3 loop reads CASSPRTGSNYGYTF. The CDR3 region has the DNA TGTGCCAGCAGCCCAAGGACAGGGTCTAACTATGGCTACACCTTC.

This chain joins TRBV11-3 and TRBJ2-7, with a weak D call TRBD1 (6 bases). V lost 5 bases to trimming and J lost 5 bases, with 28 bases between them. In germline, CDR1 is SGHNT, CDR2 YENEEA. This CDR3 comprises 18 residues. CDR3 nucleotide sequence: TGTGCCAGCAGCAGGGGACAAATTGCCTGGGGGCAGTCCCACGAGCAGTACTTC. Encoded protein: CASSRGQIAWGQSHEQYF.

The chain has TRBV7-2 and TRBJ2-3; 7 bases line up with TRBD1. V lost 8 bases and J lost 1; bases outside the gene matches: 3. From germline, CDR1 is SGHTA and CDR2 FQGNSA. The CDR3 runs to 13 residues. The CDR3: CASADRGTDTQYF. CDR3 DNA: TGTGCCAGCGCCGACAGGGGCACAGATACGCAGTATTTT.

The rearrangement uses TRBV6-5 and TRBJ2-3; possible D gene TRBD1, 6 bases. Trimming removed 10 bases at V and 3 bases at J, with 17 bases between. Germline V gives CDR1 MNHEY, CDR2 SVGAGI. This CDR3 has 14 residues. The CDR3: CATKRGTGTDTQYF. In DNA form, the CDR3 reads TGTGCCACCAAAAGGGGGACGGGGACAGATACGCAGTATTTT.

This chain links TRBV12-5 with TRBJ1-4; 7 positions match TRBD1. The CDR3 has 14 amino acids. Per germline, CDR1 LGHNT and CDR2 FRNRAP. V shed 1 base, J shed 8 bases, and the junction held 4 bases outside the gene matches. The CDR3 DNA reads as TGTGCTAGTGGTTTGGGGGCAGGGGGGGAAAAACTGTTTTTT. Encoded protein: CASGLGAGGEKLFF.

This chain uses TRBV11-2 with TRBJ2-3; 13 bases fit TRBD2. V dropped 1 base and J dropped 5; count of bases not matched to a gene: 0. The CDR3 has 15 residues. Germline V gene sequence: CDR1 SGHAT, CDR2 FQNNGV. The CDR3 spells CASSLGTSGGDTQYF. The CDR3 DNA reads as TGTGCCAGCAGCTTAGGGACTAGCGGGGGAGATACGCAGTATTTT.

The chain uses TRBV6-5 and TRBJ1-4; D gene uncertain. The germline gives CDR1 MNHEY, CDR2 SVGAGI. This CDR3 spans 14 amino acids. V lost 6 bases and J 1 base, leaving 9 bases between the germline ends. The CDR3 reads CASSPGVTNEKLFF. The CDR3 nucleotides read TGTGCCAGCAGCCCCGGGGTAACTAATGAAAAACTGTTTTTT.

CDR3 coding DNA: TGTGCCAGTAGTCGAAACAGGGTTGAATCACCCCTCCACTTT. This codes for CASSRNRVESPLHF. The chain has TRBV19 and TRBJ1-6; D perhaps matches TRBD1 (6 bases). CDR1 and CDR2 (germline): LNHDA, SQIVND (reference sequence). V lost 5 bases and J lost 10, with 15 bases in between. The CDR3 consists of 14 residues.

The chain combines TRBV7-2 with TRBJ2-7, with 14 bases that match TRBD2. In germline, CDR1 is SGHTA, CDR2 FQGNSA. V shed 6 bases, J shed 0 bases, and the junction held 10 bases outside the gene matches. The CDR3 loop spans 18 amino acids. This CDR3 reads CASSHTTSGRVSSYEQYF. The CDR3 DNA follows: TGTGCCAGCAGTCACACGACTAGCGGGAGGGTAAGCTCCTACGAGCAGTACTTC.

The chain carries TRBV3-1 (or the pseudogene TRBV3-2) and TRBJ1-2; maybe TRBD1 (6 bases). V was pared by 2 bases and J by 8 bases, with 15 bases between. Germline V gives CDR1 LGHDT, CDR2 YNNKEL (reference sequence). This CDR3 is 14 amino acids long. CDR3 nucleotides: TGTGCCAGCAGCCAAAACAGGGAAGGCAGAGGCTACACCTTC. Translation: CASSQNREGRGYTF.

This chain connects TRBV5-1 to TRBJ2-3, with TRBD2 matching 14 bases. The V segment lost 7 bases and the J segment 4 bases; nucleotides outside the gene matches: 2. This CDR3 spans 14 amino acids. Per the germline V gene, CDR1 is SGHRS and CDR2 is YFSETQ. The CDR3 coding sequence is TGCGCCAGCGGACTAGCGGGGGGCCCAGATACGCAGTATTTT. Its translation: CASGLAGGPDTQYF.

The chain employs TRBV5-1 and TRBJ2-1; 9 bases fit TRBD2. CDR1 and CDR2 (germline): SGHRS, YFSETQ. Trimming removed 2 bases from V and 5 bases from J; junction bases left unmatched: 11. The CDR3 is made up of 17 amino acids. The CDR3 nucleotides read TGCGCCAGCAGCTTCACTAGCGGGTGGGATCGAGACAATGAGCAGTTCTTC. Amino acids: CASSFTSGWDRDNEQFF. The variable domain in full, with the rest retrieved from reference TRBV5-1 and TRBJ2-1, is KAGVTQTPRYLIKTRGQQVTLSCSPISGHRSVSWYQQTPGQGLQFLFEYFSETQRNKGNFPGRFSGRQFSNSRSEMNVSTLELGDSALYLCASSFTSGWDRDNEQFFGPGTRLTVL.